This TCR beta chain comes out of a study of blood T cells in healthy people across ages. Sample-barcoded 5' priming and a J-beta primer mix drove a second PCR of about 7 to 12 cycles. TCRdb called the 5' RACE reads again in MiXCR, with one record for every CDR3 protein. The sample has 1.5 million to 2 million distinct CDR3 sequences, 28% seen once; the top ten hold about 8%. Unmatched junction bases numbered 7, after V lost 3 bases and J lost 5 bases. This CDR3 has 14 residues. Germline V CDR1 and CDR2: DFQATT, SNEGSKA (reference sequence). What was sequenced was blood. This sequence joins TRBV20-1 and TRBJ2-5; 9 bases line up with TRBD2. The clonotype originates from a woman in her thirties in good health. DNA of the CDR3: TGCAGTGCTAGCGCGGGAGGGGGGAGGGAGACCCAGTACTTC. It specifies CSASAGGGRETQYF.